Included here is one T cell receptor (beta chain) sequence, with context. The data originate from a study of blood T cell repertoires in COVID-19. Turning to the study itself: The United States, Italy and Spain supplied acute and convalescent COVID-19 samples. T cells, B-cell-depleted T cells, or PBMCs supplied cDNA or gDNA.

Authors' data handling: How many nucleated cells were present was estimated from reference gene primer amplification. Clones were read by immunoSEQ multiplex PCR, and TCRdb kept only the in-frame ones, dropping some. The V and J calls and clone size were taken over from that table, and D and trimming were inferred from the DNA. The profile shows about 23,000 clones, 88% of them singletons. Germline V gives CDR1 SGHRS, CDR2 YFSETQ. The J segment lost 5 bases and the V segment lost 4 bases, leaving 7 bases of the junction unmatched. The CDR3 has 14 residues. The receptor's source is a man between 65 and 79 years old in a cohort sampled during active COVID-19. The chain carries TRBV5-1 and TRBJ2-5; 8 bases match TRBD1. Sequencing was performed on peripheral blood. The CDR3 here is CASSRGQEEETQYF. CDR3 bases: TGCGCCAGCAGCCGGGGACAGGAAGAGGAGACCCAGTACTTC.